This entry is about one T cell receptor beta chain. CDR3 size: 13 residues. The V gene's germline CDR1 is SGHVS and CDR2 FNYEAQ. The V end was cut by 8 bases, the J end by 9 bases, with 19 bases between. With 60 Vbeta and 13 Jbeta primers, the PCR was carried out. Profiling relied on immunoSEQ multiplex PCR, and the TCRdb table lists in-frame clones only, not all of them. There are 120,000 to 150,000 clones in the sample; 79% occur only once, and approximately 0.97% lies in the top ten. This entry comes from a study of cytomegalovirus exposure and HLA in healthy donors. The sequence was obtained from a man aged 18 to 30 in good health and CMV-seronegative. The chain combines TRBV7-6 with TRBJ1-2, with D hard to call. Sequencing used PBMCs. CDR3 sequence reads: CASLAYIAMSYTF. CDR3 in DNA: TGTGCCAGCCTCGCGTATATAGCTATGAGCTACACCTTC.